Following are 9 T cell receptor beta chains from one sample sequenced in a study of shared clonotypes between healthy human individuals. Libraries were prepared by immunoSEQ multiplex PCR; TCRdb keeps only in-frame clonotypes and omits some of them. This sample has more than 2,000,000 clones, with more than 90% found just once. Sequencing used naive CD4+ T cells sorted from blood. As to subset: CD45RA+ positively selected. These TCRs come from a man aged 18 to 35 in good health.

The V call is TRBV7-2, the J call TRBJ2-5; D remains ambiguous. Judging by the DNA end, TRBJ2-7 fits better; the J call may be wrong. The CDR3 consists of 13 residues. Germline V lookup: CDR1 SGHTA, CDR2 FQGNSA. The CDR3 is CASSLGGINEQYF. For the CDR3, the DNA is TGTGCCAGCAGCTTAGGAGGCATAAACGAGCAGTACTTC.

A note on this clone: The same CDR3 can be traced to other DNA sequences in this sample. V is TRBV19 and J is TRBJ2-3; 8 bases are shared with TRBD1. CDR3 length: 14 amino acids. Germline V gene data show CDR1 as LNHDA and CDR2 as SQIVND (reference sequence). V lost 3 bases and J lost 1; bases outside the gene matches: 0. The CDR3 DNA reads TGTGCCAGTAGTATGACAGGGGGCACAGATACGCAGTATTTT. It yields the protein CASSMTGGTDTQYF.

This rearrangement joins TRBV7-2 to TRBJ2-1; tentatively, D is TRBD1 or TRBD2 (5 bases each). The germline V gene has CDR1 SGHTA and CDR2 FQGNSA. CDR3 size: 16 residues. Trimming shortened V by 1 base and J by 7 bases, and 17 bases separated the two germline ends. The CDR3 protein is CASSLGRRDAFNEQFF. DNA for the CDR3: TGTGCCAGCAGCTTAGGGCGACGGGACGCCTTTAATGAGCAGTTCTTC.

The chain couples TRBV12-5 to TRBJ2-5; 7 bases align to TRBD1. Germline V gives CDR1 LGHNT, CDR2 FRNRAP. V lost 5 bases, J lost 3 bases, and 3 bases stayed unmatched. The CDR3 loop spans 13 amino acids. CDR3 DNA: TGTGCTAGTGGTCCCGGGACAGAAGAGACCCAGTACTTC. It codes for CASGPGTEETQYF.

The rearrangement uses TRBV21-1 and TRBJ2-6; the D segment call TRBD1 is taken from the table without a DNA check. TRBV21-1 is flagged as a pseudogene. The CDR3 length is 21 residues. The CDR3 DNA is TGTGCCAGCAGCAAAGCCCACCGCCAGGGACAGGGTAACTCTGGGGCCAACGTCCTGACTTTC. Its translation is CASSKAHRQGQGNSGANVLTF.

The V gene is TRBV21-1, the J gene TRBJ2-7; TRBD2 is the table's D call, not checked against the DNA. TRBV21-1 is marked as a pseudogene. The CDR3 contains 15 residues. The CDR3 DNA reads as TGTGCCAGCACCACCATAGCCCTCTCCCATTTACGAGGGTACTTC. It yields the protein CASTTIALSHLRGYF.

J is TRBJ1-2 and V is TRBV5-6; D is unresolved. CDR1 SGHDT and CDR2 YYEEEE come from the germline V gene. The V gene lost 4 bases and the J gene lost 4 bases, with 11 bases spanning the gap. CDR3 length: 13 residues. DNA of the CDR3: TGTGCCAGCAGCCTGGACGTCTCCTATGGCTACACCTTC. It codes for CASSLDVSYGYTF.

The gene calls are TRBV6-5 and TRBJ1-1; D perhaps matches TRBD1 (6 bases). Germline-derived CDR1 and CDR2 are MNHEY and SVGAGI. V shed 5 bases and J shed 1 base, with 14 bases lying between them. The CDR3 extends over 15 amino acids. The CDR3 region has the DNA TGTGCCAGCAGTCCTCGGTGGGGGCGGAACACTGAAGCTTTCTTT. It codes for CASSPRWGRNTEAFF.

The gene calls are TRBV5-1 and TRBJ2-7, with TRBD2 matching 14 bases. CDR1 is SGHRS, CDR2 YFSETQ, per germline. The CDR3 totals 18 residues. V was pared by 0 bases and J by 0 bases, with 5 bases of the junction left unmatched. The CDR3 DNA follows: TGCGCCAGCAGCTTGGCGCCGGGACTAGCGGGGGTCTCCTACGAGCAGTACTTC. It codes for CASSLAPGLAGVSYEQYF. Based on the CDR3 plus reference TRBV5-1 and TRBJ2-7, the full variable domain is KAGVTQTPRYLIKTRGQQVTLSCSPISGHRSVSWYQQTPGQGLQFLFEYFSETQRNKGNFPGRFSGRQFSNSRSEMNVSTLELGDSALYLCASSLAPGLAGVSYEQYFGPGTRLTVT.